The present T cell receptor (beta chain) was sequenced within a study of Graves' ophthalmopathy and Graves' hyperthyroidism. The CDR3 is made up of 14 amino acids. The germline CDR1 and CDR2 sequences are ENHRY and SYGVKD. V gave up 2 bases and J gave up 0 bases, with 7 bases separating them. Physicians reached a diagnosis by relying on clinical symptoms, serum thyroxine, TRAb, thyroid ultrasound and orbital computed tomography. RNA transcripts provided the template for amplifying TCR beta CDR3 regions. Second-round multiplex PCR followed a first-round RT-PCR using HTBI primers. Each CDR3 protein gets one entry after TCRdb re-called the multiplex PCR reads with MiXCR. This table holds around 1.1 million distinct CDR3 sequences, approximately 35% found once.

Sequencing used peripheral blood or thyroid tissue (not recorded which). The TCR originated in an adult man with Graves' hyperthyroidism. The chain uses TRBV10-3 and TRBJ1-1; D gene uncertain. In nucleotides, the CDR3 is TGTGCCATCAGTGAGAAACAGTTGAACACTGAAGCTTTCTTT. It yields the protein CAISEKQLNTEAFF.